Listed here are 14 T cell receptor beta chains from one sample, sequenced in a study of PD-L1 blockade in urothelial cancer (dated by TCRdb to 2016 to 2017). Libraries were constructed by the immunoSEQ multiplex PCR assay. TCRdb carries this immuneACCESS record with in-frame sequences only. Its versions omit some clonotypes, under half of them owing to an unresolved V gene in the studies checked, with the rest unexplained. In all, the sample holds tens of thousands of clones, and roughly 90% of those were seen once. About 1% of the sample comes from the top ten. This specimen's time point label, per the study, means: pretreatment peripheral blood. The sample was PBMCs, taken around atezolizumab (anti-PD-L1) treatment. All receptors derive from a woman of 80 years or more with urothelial cancer.

The V gene is TRBV5-1, the J gene TRBJ2-5, with a weak D call TRBD2 (5 bases). Trimming removed 2 bases from V and 2 bases from J, with 13 bases in between. The length of the CDR3 is 15 residues. Germline V gives CDR1 SGHRS, CDR2 YFSETQ. CDR3 sequence reads: CASSFEGEPQETQYF. As DNA, the CDR3 is TGCGCCAGCAGCTTTGAGGGTGAGCCACAAGAGACCCAGTACTTC.

This chain uses TRBV5-5 with TRBJ2-7; a possible D gene is TRBD1 (5 bases). Looked up from germline, CDR1 is SGHKS and CDR2 is YYEKEE (reference sequence). Trimming left V 0 bases short and J 2 bases short, with 12 bases between. This CDR3 region has 15 residues. The CDR3 here is CASSLVRQGTYEQYF. Here the CDR3 DNA reads TGTGCCAGCAGCTTGGTGAGGCAGGGAACCTACGAGCAGTACTTC.

The chain has TRBV27 and TRBJ2-7; 9 positions agree with TRBD2. Germline CDR1 reads MNHEY; CDR2 reads SMNVEV (reference sequence). The junction had 10 bases not matched to a gene; V was cut back by 5 bases and J by 5 bases. The CDR3 spans 15 residues. CDR3 nucleotide sequence: TGTGCCAGCAGTATCATAGCGGGGGCGAGGAACGAGCAGTACTTC. This gives the protein CASSIIAGARNEQYF.

This chain uses TRBV5-4 with TRBJ2-2, with D possibly matching TRBD2 (5 bases). This CDR3 spans 15 amino acids. V shed 2 bases and J shed 6 bases, with 14 bases lying between them. CDR1 is SGHNT, CDR2 YYREEE, per germline (reference sequence). The CDR3 DNA follows: TGTGCCAGCAGCTTTAACGGACTCCCCCCCGGGGAGCTGTTTTTT. Translated, it gives CASSFNGLPPGELFF.

The V gene is TRBV28, the J gene TRBJ1-1, with D unclear. The V gene's germline CDR1 is MDHEN and CDR2 SYDVKM. The CDR3 has 15 residues. Trimming pared 9 bases from V and 0 bases from J, leaving 17 bases between. CDR3 protein: CASSPLRVLNTEAFF. The DNA for the CDR3 is TGTGCCAGTTCCCCCTTGCGGGTCTTGAACACTGAAGCTTTCTTT.

The chain combines TRBV10-3 with TRBJ1-1; TRBD1 matches 10 bases. This CDR3 has 17 residues. Per germline, CDR1 ENHRY and CDR2 SYGVKD. The junction had 9 bases not matched to a gene; V was cut back by 5 bases and J by 0 bases. CDR3: CAISLGQGVGMNTEAFF. The CDR3, as DNA: TGTGCCATCAGTCTAGGACAGGGGGTCGGTATGAACACTGAAGCTTTCTTT.

The gene calls are TRBV28 and TRBJ1-1; D unresolved. The CDR3 is 16 amino acids. Germline-derived CDR1 and CDR2 are MDHEN and SYDVKM. Trimming took off 2 bases at V and 1 base at J, with 14 bases between the two ends. This CDR3 reads CASSLGRGRRNTEAFF. The CDR3 bases are TGTGCCAGCAGTTTAGGGCGTGGCCGAAGGAACACTGAAGCTTTCTTT.

The chain combines TRBV5-4 with TRBJ1-2; the D is unclear. Germline values: CDR1 SGHNT, CDR2 YYREEE (reference sequence). The CDR3 contains 15 residues. The V end lost 3 bases, the J end lost 3 bases, and 15 bases lay between the germline ends. CDR3 nucleotide sequence: TGTGCCAGCAGCTCGGGTACGCGGCACGACTATGGCTACACCTTC. Translated, it gives CASSSGTRHDYGYTF.

The V call is TRBV9, the J call TRBJ2-2, with 7 bases lining up with TRBD1. The CDR3 extends over 13 amino acids. V was clipped by 3 bases and J by 6 bases; unmatched bases: 2. Germline values: CDR1 SGDLS, CDR2 YYNGEE. The CDR3 is CASSATGSGELFF. Here the CDR3 DNA reads TGTGCCAGCAGCGCGACAGGGTCCGGGGAGCTGTTTTTT. The complete variable domain, with remaining parts taken from reference TRBV9 and TRBJ2-2, reads DSGVTQTPKHLITATGQRVTLRCSPRSGDLSVYWYQQSLDQGLQFLIQYYNGEERAKGNILERFSAQQFPDLHSELNLSSLELGDSALYFCASSATGSGELFFGEGSRLTVL.

In its sample, this clone was seen once. The chain recombines TRBV6-5 with TRBJ2-3; D is unresolved. The CDR3 is 12 amino acids. V was pared by 5 bases and J by 4 bases, with 7 bases between. Germline CDR1 and CDR2: MNHEY and SVGAGI. This CDR3 reads CASSLGADTQYF. CDR3 coding DNA: TGTGCCAGCAGTCTAGGTGCAGATACGCAGTATTTT.

This chain joins TRBV7-9 and TRBJ2-1, with 9 positions matching TRBD2. Unmatched junction bases numbered 8, after V lost 5 bases and J lost 0 bases. This CDR3 has 17 residues. The V gene's germline CDR1 is SEHNR and CDR2 FQNEAQ (reference sequence). The chain's CDR3 is CASSPYLAGPSYNEQFF. The DNA of the CDR3 is TGTGCCAGCAGCCCCTATCTAGCGGGACCCTCCTACAATGAGCAGTTCTTC. Drawing the rest from reference TRBV7-9 and TRBJ2-1, the complete variable domain is DTGVSQNPRHKITKRGQNVTFRCDPISEHNRLYWYRQTLGQGPEFLTYFQNEAQLEKSRLLSDRFSAERPKGSFSTLEIQRTEQGDSAMYLCASSPYLAGPSYNEQFFGPGTRLTVL.

This sequence joins TRBV9 and TRBJ2-7, with D possibly being TRBD2 (5 bases). This CDR3 spans 14 amino acids. V lost 3 bases and J 7 bases, leaving 17 bases between the germline ends. Germline assignment: CDR1 SGDLS and CDR2 YYNGEE. CDR3 region: CASSARALTGEQYF. In DNA form, the CDR3 reads TGTGCCAGCAGCGCCCGTGCACTAACGGGAGAGCAGTACTTC.

CDR3 in DNA: TGTGCCAGTTCGGACAGGGGGGACTTAGATACGCAGTATTTT. Translated: CASSDRGDLDTQYF. The V and J genes are TRBV19 and TRBJ2-3, with 10 positions matching TRBD1. This CDR3 region has 14 residues. The V gene's germline CDR1 is LNHDA and CDR2 SQIVND (reference sequence). V lost 8 bases to trimming and J lost 5 bases; unmatched junction nucleotides: 7.

The CDR3 DNA reads as TGTGCCAGCAGCTTCGGTATATCGGGAACCGGGGAGCTGTTTTTT. Its protein product is CASSFGISGTGELFF. The rearrangement uses TRBV7-2 and TRBJ2-2; D is perhaps TRBD2 (5 bases). The V and J ends lost 3 bases and 5 bases respectively, with 13 bases between them. Germline loops: CDR1 SGHTA, CDR2 FQGNSA. This CDR3 region has 15 residues.